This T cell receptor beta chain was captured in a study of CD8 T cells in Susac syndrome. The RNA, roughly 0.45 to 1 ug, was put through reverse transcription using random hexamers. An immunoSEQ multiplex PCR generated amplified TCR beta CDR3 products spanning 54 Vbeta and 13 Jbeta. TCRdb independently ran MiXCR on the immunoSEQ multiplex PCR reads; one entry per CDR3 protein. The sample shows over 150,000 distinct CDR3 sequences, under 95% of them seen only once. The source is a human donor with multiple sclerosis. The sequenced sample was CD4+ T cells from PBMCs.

The CDR3 is CSVEGLGGATGELFF. CDR3 nucleotide sequence: TGCAGCGTTGAAGGACTTGGAGGGGCCACCGGGGAGCTGTTTTTT. This chain uses TRBV29-1 with TRBJ2-2, with a possible D match to TRBD2 (6 bases). V was clipped by 1 base and J by 4 bases, with 13 bases between them. CDR1 and CDR2 (germline): SQVTM, ANQGSEA. The CDR3 is 15 amino acids.